The next 17 T cell receptor beta chains were all read from a single sample in a study of blood T cell repertoires in COVID-19. Sequencing used immunoSEQ multiplex PCR; TCRdb keeps in-frame clones, though not all of them. This table holds more than 90,000 clones, 85% to 95% found once. The sequencing input was peripheral blood. All receptors come from a man in his fifties with active COVID-19.

The gene calls are TRBV7-9 and TRBJ1-1; D unclear. This CDR3 is 11 amino acids long. Germline CDR1 and CDR2: SEHNR and FQNEAQ (reference sequence). The V end was cut by 4 bases, the J end by 7 bases, with 7 bases between. The DNA for the CDR3 is TGTGCCAGCAGCTCCCTCGGTGAAGCTTTCTTT. As protein: CASSSLGEAFF.

This sequence joins TRBV11-2 and TRBJ2-5, with D perhaps matching TRBD2 (6 bases). V lost 4 bases, J lost 1 base, and 13 bases lay in between. CDR1 and CDR2 from the germline V gene are SGHAT and FQNNGV. The CDR3 is made up of 15 amino acids. DNA of the CDR3: TGTGCCAGCAGCTCCTCCTCCGGGGGCCAAGAGACCCAGTACTTC. It codes for CASSSSSGGQETQYF.

The chain links TRBV15 to TRBJ1-3; TRBD1 is a possible D gene (6 bases). V shed 1 base and J shed 0 bases, with 13 bases lying between them. Germline V gene lookup returns CDR1 LNHNV and CDR2 YYDKDF (reference sequence). The CDR3 has 17 amino acids. The CDR3 region is CATSRASGTNSGNTIYF. In nucleotides, the CDR3 is TGTGCCACCAGCAGAGCCTCCGGGACAAACTCTGGAAACACCATATATTTT.

V usage is TRBV5-8 and J usage is TRBJ2-3; D is uncertain. Trimming stripped 5 bases from V and 6 bases from J, with 10 bases between. Germline V gene lookup returns CDR1 SGHTS and CDR2 YDEGEE. This CDR3 comprises 12 residues. CDR3 amino acids: CASRSTADTQYF. The CDR3, as DNA: TGTGCCAGCAGATCAACCGCGGATACGCAGTATTTT.

The chain has TRBV30 and TRBJ1-4; tentatively, D is TRBD1 (6 bases). Germline CDR1 reads GTSNPN; CDR2 reads SVGIG (reference sequence). V dropped 2 bases and J dropped 1 base, with 11 bases sitting between them. The CDR3 contains 15 residues. The CDR3 DNA sequence: TGTGCCTGGAGTTTCCCGGGACAAACTAATGAAAAACTGTTTTTT. Encoded protein: CAWSFPGQTNEKLFF.

The chain combines TRBV3-1 (or the pseudogene TRBV3-2) with TRBJ2-7, with TRBD2 matching over 10 bases. Losses at the gene ends were 1 base for V and 7 bases for J; bases not matched to a gene: 7. The CDR3 runs to 15 residues. CDR1 is LGHDT, CDR2 YNNKEL, per germline (reference sequence). CDR3 loop: CASSQGLAGDGEQYF. The DNA of the CDR3 is TGTGCCAGCAGCCAAGGGCTAGCGGGAGATGGTGAGCAGTACTTC.

The chain carries TRBV2 and TRBJ1-5, with D maybe TRBD1 (6 bases). The CDR3 totals 14 residues. Germline V gene sequence: CDR1 SNHLY, CDR2 FYNNEI. V was trimmed by 6 bases and J by 6 bases, leaving 15 bases between them. The CDR3 spells CASRAGVASQPQHF. In nucleotides, the CDR3 is TGTGCCAGCAGGGCAGGGGTTGCATCTCAGCCCCAGCATTTT.

V gene TRBV5-6 combines with J gene TRBJ2-2, with a weak D call TRBD2 (5 bases). The germline V gene encodes CDR1 SGHDT and CDR2 YYEEEE. V gave up 4 bases and J gave up 5 bases, with 9 bases separating them. The CDR3 consists of 13 residues. CDR3 in DNA: TGTGCCAGCAGCAAGGACTTGACCGGGGAGCTGTTTTTT. This gives the protein CASSKDLTGELFF.

The chain employs TRBV28 and TRBJ1-1; D remains ambiguous. With 5 bases removed from V and 1 base from J, the gap between germline ends came to 17 bases. The CDR3 is 16 amino acids. Germline V gene lookup returns CDR1 MDHEN and CDR2 SYDVKM. The DNA for the CDR3 is TGTGCCAGCAGTCCCTTAGTCCGGGTGTCGAACACTGAAGCTTTCTTT. Its translation: CASSPLVRVSNTEAFF.

This clone was observed once. The chain is built from TRBV19 and TRBJ1-1; TRBD1 might be the D (5 bases). The CDR3 runs 13 residues. Trimming shortened V by 3 bases and J by 1 base, and 6 bases separated the two germline ends. The germline V gene encodes CDR1 LNHDA and CDR2 SQIVND (reference sequence). The CDR3 region is CASSIGQNTEAFF. DNA for the CDR3: TGTGCCAGTAGTATCGGACAGAACACTGAAGCTTTCTTT.

This clone was seen a single time. The chain joins TRBV2 to TRBJ2-3; TRBD2 matches at 8 bases. The CDR3 has 16 residues. Losses at the gene ends were 6 bases for V and 2 bases for J; bases not matched to a gene: 10. Germline V gene lookup returns CDR1 SNHLY and CDR2 FYNNEI. CDR3 bases: TGTGCCAGCAGAGCTAAGCGGGAGAGTCCCACAGATACGCAGTATTTT. This gives the protein CASRAKRESPTDTQYF.

This sequence joins TRBV5-1 and TRBJ2-5; 7 nucleotides line up with TRBD2. After removal of 0 bases from V and 5 bases from J, the junction contained 10 bases not matched to a gene. This CDR3 contains 16 residues. Germline loops: CDR1 SGHRS, CDR2 YFSETQ. The CDR3 nucleotides read TGCGCCAGCAGCTTGGAACGGGAGGTAGGGGAGGAGACCCAGTACTTC. It specifies CASSLEREVGEETQYF.

The V call is TRBV19, the J call TRBJ2-2, with 8 positions matching TRBD2. Germline assignment: CDR1 LNHDA and CDR2 SQIVND (reference sequence). CDR3 length: 14 residues. The ends lost 9 bases at V and 3 bases at J; junction bases unmatched: 6. This chain's CDR3 is CASRGGPDTGELFF. CDR3 DNA sequence: TGTGCCAGCCGGGGGGGGCCCGACACCGGGGAGCTGTTTTTT.

V usage is TRBV14 and J usage is TRBJ1-2, with D hard to call. The CDR3 consists of 14 residues. CDR1 and CDR2 from the germline V gene are SGHDN and FVKESK. V gave up 0 bases and J gave up 6 bases, with 11 bases separating them. This CDR3 is CASSQDPDIHGYTF. CDR3 sequence (DNA): TGTGCCAGCAGCCAAGATCCCGACATTCATGGCTACACCTTC.

The chain employs TRBV3-1 (or the pseudogene TRBV3-2) and TRBJ1-6, with D unresolved. Trimming left V 0 bases short and J 10 bases short, with 16 bases between. CDR3 length: 16 amino acids. Germline values: CDR1 LGHDT, CDR2 YNNKEL (reference sequence). This chain's CDR3 is CASSQEGGEVKSPLHF. CDR3 DNA: TGTGCCAGCAGCCAAGAGGGCGGGGAAGTCAAGTCACCCCTCCACTTT.

The rearrangement links TRBV5-1 to TRBJ2-4; the D gene is possibly TRBD2 (5 bases). This CDR3 comprises 14 residues. V lost 0 bases and J lost 7, with 11 bases in between. Germline V CDR1 and CDR2: SGHRS, YFSETQ. In DNA form, the CDR3 reads TGCGCCAGCAGCTTGGAAAATCGAGGGAACATTCAGTACTTC. This sequence encodes CASSLENRGNIQYF.

The CDR3 loop is CSAGFSGISYNEQFF. In DNA form, the CDR3 reads TGCAGCGCTGGGTTTAGCGGGATCTCCTACAATGAGCAGTTCTTC. The chain recombines TRBV29-1 with TRBJ2-1, with 8 bases that match TRBD2. V shed 7 bases, J shed 0 bases, and the junction held 8 bases outside the gene matches. Germline values: CDR1 SQVTM, CDR2 ANQGSEA. The length of the CDR3 is 15 residues.